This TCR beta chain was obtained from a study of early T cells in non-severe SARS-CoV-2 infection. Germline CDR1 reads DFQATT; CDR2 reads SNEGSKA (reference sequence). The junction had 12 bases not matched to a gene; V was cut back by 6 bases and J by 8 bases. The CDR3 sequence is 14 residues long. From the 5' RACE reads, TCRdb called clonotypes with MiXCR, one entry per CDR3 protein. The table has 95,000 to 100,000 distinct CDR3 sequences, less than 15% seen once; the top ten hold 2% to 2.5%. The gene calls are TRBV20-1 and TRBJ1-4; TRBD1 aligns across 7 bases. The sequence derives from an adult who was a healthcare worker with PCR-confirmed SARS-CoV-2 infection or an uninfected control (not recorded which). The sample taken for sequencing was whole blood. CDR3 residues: CSAGDLQGGEKLFF. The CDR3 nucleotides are TGCAGTGCGGGGGATCTTCAGGGGGGAGAAAAACTGTTTTTT.